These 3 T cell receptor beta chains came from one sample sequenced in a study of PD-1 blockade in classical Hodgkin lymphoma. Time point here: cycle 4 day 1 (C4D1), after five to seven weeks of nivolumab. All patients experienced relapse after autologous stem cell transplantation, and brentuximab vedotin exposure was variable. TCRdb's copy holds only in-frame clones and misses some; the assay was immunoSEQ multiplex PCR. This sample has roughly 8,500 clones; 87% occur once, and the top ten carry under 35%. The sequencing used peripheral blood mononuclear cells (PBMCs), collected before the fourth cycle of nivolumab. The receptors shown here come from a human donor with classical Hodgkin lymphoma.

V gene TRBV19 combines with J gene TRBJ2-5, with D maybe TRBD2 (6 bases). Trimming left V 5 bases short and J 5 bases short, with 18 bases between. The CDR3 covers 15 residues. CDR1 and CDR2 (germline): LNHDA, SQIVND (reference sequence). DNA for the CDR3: TGTGCCAGTAGTTCCGACCGGAGGGACGGGGAGACCCAGTACTTC. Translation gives CASSSDRRDGETQYF.

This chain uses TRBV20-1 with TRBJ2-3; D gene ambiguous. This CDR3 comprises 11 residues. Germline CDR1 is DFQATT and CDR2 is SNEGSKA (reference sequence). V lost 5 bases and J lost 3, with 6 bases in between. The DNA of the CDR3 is TGCAGTGCTGTGCTTACAGATACGCAGTATTTT. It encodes CSAVLTDTQYF.

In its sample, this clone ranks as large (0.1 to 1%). CDR3 coding DNA: TGTGCCAGCAGCTTACGGCAGTCAGCAGAGACCCAGTACTTC. Translation: CASSLRQSAETQYF. The chain is built from TRBV13 and TRBJ2-5; D is uncertain. The CDR3 spans 14 residues. Germline CDR1 PRHDT, CDR2 FYEKMQ (reference sequence). Between the trimmed V and J ends, which lost 2 bases and 4 bases, there was a span of 11 bases.